The 26 T cell receptor beta chains below were found in one sample sequenced in a study of post-analysis software for immune sequencing data. Findings of the study overall: TRBV segments more frequent in patients than in controls numbered about five and included TRBV5-6, TRBV5-1 and TRBV20-1.

Built from TCR beta cDNA, the libraries had unique molecular identifiers in them. TCRdb processed the PCR reads anew with MiXCR; each CDR3 protein has one entry. The profile shows about 560,000 distinct CDR3 sequences, 44% of them singletons. Their target antigens are unknown. The sequenced sample was blood. Receptors originate from a girl between 10 and 17 years old with multiple sclerosis.

V is TRBV12-3 or TRBV12-4 and J is TRBJ1-1, with unresolved D. V lost 6 bases to trimming and J lost 1 base, with 12 bases between them. This CDR3 is 14 amino acids long. This CDR3 is CASSPGLANTEAFF. The CDR3 DNA follows: TGTGCCAGCAGCCCCGGTCTGGCGAACACTGAAGCTTTCTTT.

In this sample, this clonotype turned up a few times. V is TRBV7-2 and J is TRBJ1-1; D perhaps matches TRBD1 (6 bases). The CDR3 covers 13 residues. The germline V and J ends were trimmed by 6 bases and 0 bases, with 8 bases remaining between them. CDR1 and CDR2 from the germline V gene are SGHTA and FQGNSA. CDR3 residues: CASRGQLNTEAFF. The CDR3 DNA sequence: TGTGCCAGCAGAGGACAGTTGAACACTGAAGCTTTCTTT.

The J gene is TRBJ2-3, the V gene TRBV28, with D possibly TRBD2 on 5 matching bases. Per germline, CDR1 MDHEN and CDR2 SYDVKM. V lost 7 bases and J lost 5, with 16 bases in between. The CDR3 extends over 14 amino acids. The CDR3 is CASTLRARQDTQYF. DNA for the CDR3: TGTGCCAGCACCCTGAGGGCTCGGCAAGATACGCAGTATTTT.

This rearrangement joins TRBV7-3 to TRBJ2-3, with D possibly TRBD1 on 5 matching bases. The germline V gene has CDR1 SGHTA and CDR2 FQGTGA. CDR3 size: 13 residues. V was shortened by 2 bases and J by 5 bases, with 8 bases between the two germline ends. CDR3 nucleotide sequence: TGTGCCAGCAGCTTATTTACAGGAGATACGCAGTATTTT. Translated: CASSLFTGDTQYF.

The genes are TRBV5-1 and TRBJ2-5, with a weak D call TRBD1 (5 bases). The germline V and J ends were trimmed by 0 bases and 0 bases, with 9 bases remaining between them. The CDR3 length is 15 residues. Germline lookup yields CDR1 SGHRS and CDR2 YFSETQ. Written as DNA, the CDR3 is TGCGCCAGCAGCTTGGACAGGTCTTACCAAGAGACCCAGTACTTC. Translation gives CASSLDRSYQETQYF. The variable domain in full, with the rest retrieved from reference TRBV5-1 and TRBJ2-5, is KAGVTQTPRYLIKTRGQQVTLSCSPISGHRSVSWYQQTPGQGLQFLFEYFSETQRNKGNFPGRFSGRQFSNSRSEMNVSTLELGDSALYLCASSLDRSYQETQYFGPGTRLLVL.

This clonotype was counted between two and nine times. The chain recombines TRBV11-1 with TRBJ2-6; no clear D. CDR1 is SGHAT and CDR2 is FQDESV in the germline V gene (reference sequence). This CDR3 contains 17 residues. V was trimmed by 1 base and J by 1 base, leaving 11 bases between them. The CDR3 loop reads CASSLELSVSGANVLTF. CDR3 in DNA: TGTGCCAGCAGCTTAGAACTCTCGGTATCTGGGGCCAACGTCCTGACTTTC.

V gene TRBV2 combines with J gene TRBJ2-5, with 8 bases identical to TRBD2. The V segment lost 1 base and the J segment 9 bases; nucleotides outside the gene matches: 10. CDR3 length equals 15 residues. Germline assignment: CDR1 SNHLY and CDR2 FYNNEI. The chain's CDR3 is CASSEGPSGYEAQYF. The CDR3 DNA is TGTGCCAGCAGTGAAGGGCCTAGCGGGTATGAGGCCCAGTACTTC.

The chain uses TRBV6-5 and TRBJ2-1, with 8 bases lining up with TRBD2. In germline, CDR1 is MNHEY, CDR2 SVGAGI. J lost 5 bases, V lost 0 bases, and 6 bases had no gene match. The CDR3 is 16 amino acids. CDR3 sequence (DNA): TGTGCCAGCAGTTACTCGCCGGGGGGGGACCACAATGAGCAGTTCTTC. It specifies CASSYSPGGDHNEQFF.

The gene calls are TRBV5-1 and TRBJ2-6; D is uncertain. The CDR3 covers 14 residues. Trimming removed 4 bases at V and 2 bases at J, with 7 bases between. CDR1 SGHRS and CDR2 YFSETQ come from the germline V gene. CDR3 DNA sequence: TGCGCCAGCAGCCCAGTGACTGGGGCCAACGTCCTGACTTTC. Amino acids: CASSPVTGANVLTF.

This clonotype was observed once. The chain joins TRBV21-1 to TRBJ2-4; the table's TRBD1 call for D was not verified on the DNA. The J call may be wrong; the DNA end is better matched by TRBJ2-5. TRBV21-1 is assigned pseudogene status. CDR3 length equals 14 residues. CDR3 residues: CASSNNRGEETQYF. For the CDR3, the DNA is TGTGCCAGCAGCAATAACAGGGGTGAAGAGACCCAGTACTTC.

The chain carries TRBV27 and TRBJ2-7; weak D call: TRBD1 (6 bases). CDR3 length: 14 residues. The V end lost 2 bases, the J end lost 2 bases, and 10 bases lay between the germline ends. From germline, CDR1 is MNHEY and CDR2 SMNVEV (reference sequence). This CDR3 reads CASSLVGGAYEQYF. The CDR3 region has the DNA TGTGCCAGCAGTTTAGTAGGGGGTGCCTACGAGCAGTACTTC.

As concerns this clonotype: Mismatch with germline at one junction end may stem from a read error. CDR3 sequence reads: CASNLAREREDIQYF. The DNA for the CDR3 is TGCGCCAGCAACTTGGCCAGGGAGCGAGAGGACATTCAGTACTTC. This chain connects TRBV5-1 to TRBJ2-4, with D perhaps assigned TRBD1 or TRBD2 (5 bases each). CDR3 size: 15 residues. Germline V gives CDR1 SGHRS, CDR2 YFSETQ.

This clonotype was seen a handful of times. CDR3 sequence: CASSLYRTGPEAFF. The CDR3, as DNA: TGTGCCAGCAGTTTATATCGGACAGGGCCTGAAGCTTTCTTT. The V gene is TRBV27, the J gene TRBJ1-1, with TRBD1 identical over 8 bases. The germline V gene has CDR1 MNHEY and CDR2 SMNVEV (reference sequence). The CDR3 has 14 amino acids. Trimming removed 1 base from V and 6 bases from J; junction bases left unmatched: 4.

V and J are TRBV2 and TRBJ1-1; D ambiguous. The V gene's germline CDR1 is SNHLY and CDR2 FYNNEI. V lost 5 bases, J lost 11 bases, and 18 bases lay in between. This CDR3 contains 13 residues. The CDR3 loop is CASSPAGAWEAFF. As DNA, the CDR3 is TGTGCCAGCAGTCCAGCAGGAGCCTGGGAGGCTTTCTTT.

The chain uses TRBV19 and TRBJ2-3, with 9 bases matching TRBD1. CDR1 and CDR2 from the germline V gene are LNHDA and SQIVND (reference sequence). Trimming removed 3 bases from V and 3 bases from J; junction bases left unmatched: 7. This CDR3 contains 16 residues. The chain's CDR3 is CASSIMGTGYTDTQYF. CDR3 nucleotide sequence: TGTGCCAGTAGTATCATGGGGACAGGGTATACAGATACGCAGTATTTT.

This clonotype was detected a few times. The V gene is TRBV3-1, the J gene TRBJ1-2, with D uncertain. CDR1 and CDR2 (germline): LGHDT, YNNKEL (reference sequence). Trimming removed 4 bases at V and 5 bases at J, with 14 bases between. This CDR3 is built from 14 residues. CDR3 region: CASSRNPPFYGYTF. Here the CDR3 DNA reads TGTGCCAGCAGCCGAAATCCCCCCTTTTATGGCTACACCTTC.

The chain links TRBV6-6 to TRBJ2-3; perhaps TRBD1 as D (6 bases). The CDR3 extends over 13 amino acids. V lost 6 bases to trimming and J lost 5 bases, with 12 bases between them. Germline V CDR1 and CDR2: MNHNY, SVGAGI (reference sequence). CDR3 DNA sequence: TGTGCCAGCAGCCGCAAACAGGGAGATACGCAGTATTTT. It is translated as CASSRKQGDTQYF.

This clonotype was observed once. This sequence joins TRBV3-1 and TRBJ1-2, with 7 nucleotides matching TRBD1. Germline loops: CDR1 LGHDT, CDR2 YNNKEL (reference sequence). J was trimmed by 4 bases and V by 2 bases; bases with no gene match: 10. The CDR3 runs 16 residues. The CDR3 DNA reads TGTGCCAGCAGCCAAATGGCGTCAGGGGGTTCCTATGGCTACACCTTC. This encodes CASSQMASGGSYGYTF.

This chain uses TRBV5-5 with TRBJ2-1; D assignment may be TRBD1 or TRBD2 (6 bases each). The last part of the DNA fits TRBJ2-7 better; the J call may be wrong. Looked up from germline, CDR1 is SGHKS and CDR2 is YYEKEE (reference sequence). This CDR3 is built from 16 residues. CDR3 sequence reads: CASTNGTFRGTYEQYF. CDR3 DNA sequence: TGTGCCAGCACCAACGGGACATTCCGCGGGACCTACGAGCAGTACTTC.

V usage is TRBV11-3 and J usage is TRBJ2-7; possible D gene TRBD1, 6 bases. Germline V gene lookup returns CDR1 SGHNT and CDR2 YENEEA. Trimming shortened V by 4 bases and J by 2 bases, and 21 bases separated the two germline ends. This CDR3 is 17 amino acids long. In nucleotides, the CDR3 is TGTGCCAGCAGCTCCCCAGCCGGGATGGGGGCTACCTACGAGCAGTACTTC. Residues: CASSSPAGMGATYEQYF.

This clonotype was observed a handful of times. This sequence joins TRBV6-6 and TRBJ1-6, with a tentative D call TRBD1 (5 bases). The CDR3 contains 12 residues. V shed 11 bases and J shed 8 bases, with 13 bases lying between them. CDR1 and CDR2 (germline): MNHNY, SVGAGI (reference sequence). The CDR3 DNA reads TGTGCCGGGAGGCAAGGGGATTCACCCCTCCACTTT. This sequence encodes CAGRQGDSPLHF.

The chain links TRBV6-5 to TRBJ2-6; D may be TRBD2 (5 bases). Germline V gene lookup returns CDR1 MNHEY and CDR2 SVGAGI. This CDR3 has 14 amino acids. The germline V and J ends were trimmed by 11 bases and 0 bases, with 11 bases remaining between them. CDR3 DNA: TGTGCCTGCGGGCCGGGCTCTGGGGCCAACGTCCTGACTTTC. Translation gives CACGPGSGANVLTF.

The rearrangement uses TRBV12-3 or TRBV12-4 and TRBJ1-2, with 9 bases fitting TRBD1. This CDR3 has 14 amino acids. J was trimmed by 3 bases and V by 5 bases; bases with no gene match: 4. CDR3 sequence reads: CASSRTGVDYGYTF. For the CDR3, the DNA is TGTGCCAGCAGTCGGACAGGGGTGGACTATGGCTACACCTTC.

V usage is TRBV6-5 and J usage is TRBJ2-7; possible D gene TRBD1, 6 bases. Germline CDR1 reads MNHEY; CDR2 reads SVGAGI. V lost 5 bases and J 3 bases, leaving 14 bases between the germline ends. The CDR3 consists of 14 residues. CDR3 coding DNA: TGTGCCAGCAGTCCGGGGACACGAAACTACGAGCAGTACTTC. As protein: CASSPGTRNYEQYF.

V gene TRBV7-2 combines with J gene TRBJ1-2, with D possibly TRBD1 on 6 matching bases. CDR3 length equals 13 residues. The germline gives CDR1 SGHTA, CDR2 FQGNSA. Trimming took off 4 bases at V and 6 bases at J, with 12 bases between the two ends. The CDR3 here is CASSSLQGNGYTF. CDR3 nucleotides: TGTGCCAGCAGCTCACTCCAGGGGAATGGCTACACCTTC.

V and J are TRBV12-3 or TRBV12-4 and TRBJ2-7; TRBD1 matches at 7 bases. V lost 7 bases and J lost 3; bases outside the gene matches: 6. CDR3 size: 13 residues. As DNA, the CDR3 is TGTGCCAGCACCTACCGGGACAGCTACGAGCAGTACTTC. This sequence encodes CASTYRDSYEQYF.